These 25 T cell receptor beta chains were sequenced from one sample in a study of immune evolution from preneoplasia to lung adenocarcinoma. Only in-frame clones appear in the TCRdb table, and some are missing; sequencing was by immunoSEQ multiplex PCR. The table records some 5,000 clones, around 80% of them present only once. Sequenced material: FFPE normal lung tissue adjacent to the tumor. The source of these receptors is a person aged 45-69 years with lung adenocarcinoma.

The J gene is TRBJ2-1, the V gene TRBV5-1; TRBD2 aligns across 14 bases. The CDR3 sequence is 16 residues long. The germline V gene has CDR1 SGHRS and CDR2 YFSETQ. V gave up 0 bases and J gave up 8 bases; unmatched junction bases: 4. CDR3 DNA: TGCGCCAGCAGCTTGGGTGGGACTAGCGGGAGCCATGAGCAGTTCTTC. Protein: CASSLGGTSGSHEQFF.

The table lists this clone with a count of one. The chain combines TRBV18 with TRBJ1-2, with no clear D. Germline lookup yields CDR1 KGHSH and CDR2 LQKENI. V was clipped by 3 bases and J by 4 bases, with 12 bases between them. The length of the CDR3 is 14 residues. The CDR3 sequence is CASSPNTTAYGYTF. The CDR3 coding sequence is TGTGCCAGCTCACCGAACACAACGGCCTATGGCTACACCTTC.

The chain recombines TRBV5-1 with TRBJ1-1, with D possibly TRBD1 on 5 matching bases. V lost 0 bases to trimming and J lost 0 bases, with 9 bases between them. This CDR3 region has 15 residues. CDR1 and CDR2 from the germline V gene are SGHRS and YFSETQ. CDR3 nucleotide sequence: TGCGCCAGCAGCTTGGGGCAGGGAGTGAACACTGAAGCTTTCTTT. Amino acids: CASSLGQGVNTEAFF.

This clone has a handful of counts. As DNA, the CDR3 is TGTGCCAGCAGCCCCCAGCCCAGGTACCACATCACAGATACGCAGTATTTT. Protein: CASSPQPRYHITDTQYF. The V gene is TRBV9, the J gene TRBJ2-3; D is unresolved. The CDR3 is made up of 17 amino acids. Germline CDR1 and CDR2: SGDLS and YYNGEE. The V end lost 4 bases, the J end lost 2 bases, and 20 bases lay between the germline ends. The entire variable domain, with the rest obtained from reference TRBV9 and TRBJ2-3, is as follows: DSGVTQTPKHLITATGQRVTLRCSPRSGDLSVYWYQQSLDQGLQFLIQYYNGEERAKGNILERFSAQQFPDLHSELNLSSLELGDSALYFCASSPQPRYHITDTQYFGPGTRLTVL.

This clone was recorded only once. The V call is TRBV23-1, the J call TRBJ2-4; D not resolved. TRBV23-1 is flagged as an ORF with uncertain function. Deletions cut 2 bases from V and 8 bases from J, with 19 bases between. The CDR3 is 16 amino acids. The CDR3 region is CASSQISPGRRDIQYF. The CDR3 nucleotides read TGCGCCAGCAGTCAAATCTCGCCGGGCCGCAGAGACATTCAGTACTTC.

V gene TRBV30 combines with J gene TRBJ2-7, with a possible D match to TRBD1 (5 bases). V was trimmed by 4 bases and J by 4 bases, leaving 11 bases between them. The CDR3 extends over 12 amino acids. Germline CDR1 is GTSNPN and CDR2 is SVGIG (reference sequence). CDR3 sequence: CAWKAGWYEQYF. CDR3 nucleotide sequence: TGTGCCTGGAAGGCAGGGTGGTACGAGCAGTACTTC.

The J gene is TRBJ2-7, the V gene TRBV15; TRBD2 matches at 7 bases. Germline CDR1 reads LNHNV; CDR2 reads YYDKDF (reference sequence). This CDR3 region has 17 residues. With 1 base clipped from V and 3 bases from J, the junction kept 12 bases outside the gene matches. DNA for the CDR3: TGTGCCACCAGCAGAGCTGGGCTAGCGGTCGGTGGCTACGAGCAGTACTTC. Translation gives CATSRAGLAVGGYEQYF.

The chain couples TRBV30 to TRBJ2-7; 7 bases line up with TRBD1. V lost 7 bases and J lost 2; bases outside the gene matches: 17. This CDR3 spans 16 amino acids. Germline V gene data show CDR1 as GTSNPN and CDR2 as SVGIG (reference sequence). The CDR3 spells CASLSARTGPTYEQYF. The DNA of the CDR3 is TGTGCCTCGCTTAGCGCTAGGACAGGACCTACCTACGAGCAGTACTTC.

The chain couples TRBV30 to TRBJ2-3; D possibly corresponds to TRBD2 (6 bases). Per germline, CDR1 GTSNPN and CDR2 SVGIG (reference sequence). The V end was cut by 1 base, the J end by 3 bases, with 14 bases between. CDR3 length: 15 residues. Written as DNA, the CDR3 is TGTGCCTGGAGTGGAGAGGGAGGTGAAACAGATACGCAGTATTTT. Translation: CAWSGEGGETDTQYF.

The chain is built from TRBV5-1 and TRBJ1-1, with D unresolved. The CDR3 loop spans 16 amino acids. Trimming cost V 0 bases and J 0 bases, with 12 bases left between them. CDR1 is SGHRS and CDR2 is YFSETQ in the germline V gene. CDR3: CASSLVGPIMNTEAFF. The CDR3 DNA reads as TGCGCCAGCAGCTTGGTAGGGCCCATAATGAACACTGAAGCTTTCTTT.

The chain has TRBV28 and TRBJ1-2, with D hard to call. This CDR3 spans 12 amino acids. V was cut by 8 bases and J by 4 bases, with 11 bases left in between. Germline CDR1 and CDR2: MDHEN and SYDVKM. CDR3 protein: CASRPATYGYTF. CDR3 sequence (DNA): TGTGCCAGCCGCCCTGCAACCTATGGCTACACCTTC.

This chain uses TRBV27 with TRBJ2-1; a weak D match, TRBD1 (6 bases). Trimming stripped 4 bases from V and 7 bases from J, with 14 bases between. Per germline, CDR1 MNHEY and CDR2 SMNVEV (reference sequence). The CDR3 has 14 residues. Written as DNA, the CDR3 is TGTGCCAGCAGTTCGCTACAGGGCGGTAATGAGCAGTTCTTC. Translation: CASSSLQGGNEQFF.

The genes are TRBV30 and TRBJ1-2; a weak D match, TRBD1 (6 bases). This CDR3 comprises 15 residues. The germline V and J ends were trimmed by 3 bases and 3 bases, with 17 bases remaining between them. Germline CDR1 and CDR2: GTSNPN and SVGIG (reference sequence). CDR3 sequence (DNA): TGTGCCTGGAGGGTCGGACAGTCCCTCTACTATGGCTACACCTTC. Translated: CAWRVGQSLYYGYTF.

This clone was counted a few times. The chain uses TRBV10-2 and TRBJ2-2; D is perhaps TRBD1 (7 bases). Germline V CDR1 and CDR2: WSHSY, SAAADI. CDR3 length: 14 residues. V lost 7 bases and J 6 bases, leaving 15 bases between the germline ends. CDR3 residues: CASISRRGAGELFF. The CDR3 DNA is TGCGCCAGCATCTCGCGCAGGGGGGCCGGGGAGCTGTTTTTT.

The CDR3 bases are TGTGCCAGCAGCGACGCCGGGGGGAATGAAGCTTTCTTT. Its protein is CASSDAGGNEAFF. V and J are TRBV11-1 and TRBJ1-1; perhaps TRBD1 as D (5 bases). The CDR3 is 13 amino acids. The germline CDR1 and CDR2 sequences are SGHAT and FQDESV (reference sequence). Deletions cut 5 bases from V and 7 bases from J, with 14 bases between. The whole variable domain, filled in from reference TRBV11-1 and TRBJ1-1, reads EAEVAQSPRYKITEKSQAVAFWCDPISGHATLYWYRQILGQGPELLVQFQDESVVDDSQLPKDRFSAERLKGVDSTLKIQPAELGDSAMYLCASSDAGGNEAFFGQGTRLTVV.

V and J are TRBV28 and TRBJ1-2; possible D gene TRBD1, 5 bases. The CDR3 sequence is 14 residues long. Germline CDR1 and CDR2: MDHEN and SYDVKM. V was shortened by 9 bases and J by 4 bases, with 18 bases between the two germline ends. The CDR3: CASRGRLLIYGYTF. The DNA of the CDR3 is TGTGCCAGTCGGGGCAGGCTACTAATCTATGGCTACACCTTC.

The DNA of the CDR3 is TGCGCCAGCAGCGACACAGGGGGAAGCAATCAGCCCCAGCATTTT. Protein sequence: CASSDTGGSNQPQHF. The chain couples TRBV4-1 to TRBJ1-5; 8 bases are a match to TRBD1. The trim removed 5 bases at V and 1 base at J, leaving 4 bases unmatched. Germline V gene sequence: CDR1 MGHRA, CDR2 YSYEKL. CDR3 length: 15 residues.

The chain is built from TRBV6-5 and TRBJ2-7; 11 bases match TRBD1. The CDR3 length is 15 residues. Per germline, CDR1 MNHEY and CDR2 SVGAGI. V shed 0 bases, J shed 3 bases, and the junction held 1 base outside the gene matches. This CDR3 is CASSYSGTGGYEQYF. The CDR3 DNA reads TGTGCCAGCAGTTACTCGGGGACAGGGGGCTACGAGCAGTACTTC.

The chain couples TRBV19 to TRBJ2-7; 7 bases line up with TRBD2. V shed 3 bases, J shed 4 bases, and the junction held 6 bases outside the gene matches. CDR3 length equals 14 residues. Germline lookup yields CDR1 LNHDA and CDR2 SQIVND (reference sequence). The CDR3 DNA follows: TGTGCCAGTAGTATCGGCGGGAGTATTTACGAGCAGTACTTC. The encoded protein is CASSIGGSIYEQYF.

This chain links TRBV5-6 with TRBJ2-5, with a tentative D call TRBD1 (6 bases). There are 12 residues in the CDR3. The V and J ends lost 2 bases and 8 bases respectively, with 10 bases between them. Germline V gene sequence: CDR1 SGHDT, CDR2 YYEEEE. The CDR3 protein is CASSFSGTTQYF. CDR3 nucleotides: TGTGCCAGCAGCTTCTCCGGGACAACCCAGTACTTC. Looking up the rest from reference TRBV5-6 and TRBJ2-5 gives the full variable domain: DAGVTQSPTHLIKTRGQQVTLRCSPKSGHDTVSWYQQALGQGPQFIFQYYEEEERQRGNFPDRFSGHQFPNYSSELNVNALLLGDSALYLCASSFSGTTQYFGPGTRLLVL.

V and J are TRBV27 and TRBJ1-1; 7 bases are a match to TRBD1. Germline trimming cut 3 bases from V and 4 bases from J; bases unmatched to any gene: 5. There are 14 residues in the CDR3. The germline gives CDR1 MNHEY, CDR2 SMNVEV (reference sequence). The DNA for the CDR3 is TGTGCCAGCAGTTTGCAGGACAGGCTCACTGAAGCTTTCTTT. Its translation is CASSLQDRLTEAFF.

The chain combines TRBV5-1 with TRBJ2-3; D uncertain. V lost 4 bases, J lost 4 bases, and 10 bases lay in between. CDR1 SGHRS and CDR2 YFSETQ come from the germline V gene. The CDR3 spans 13 residues. In DNA, the CDR3 is TGCGCCAGCAGCCCCGGGTCCGCAGATACGCAGTATTTT. Encoded protein: CASSPGSADTQYF.

J is TRBJ1-1 and V is TRBV27, with D tentatively TRBD1 (5 bases). Germline CDR1 and CDR2: MNHEY and SMNVEV (reference sequence). The CDR3 has 15 residues. V lost 6 bases, J lost 4 bases, and 18 bases lay in between. This chain's CDR3 is CASSYSLSGRTEAFF. As DNA, the CDR3 is TGTGCCAGCAGCTATAGCCTTTCGGGGCGCACTGAAGCTTTCTTT.

This sequence joins TRBV7-8 and TRBJ2-1; tentatively, D is TRBD1 or TRBD2 (5 bases each). This CDR3 spans 15 amino acids. CDR1 is SGHVS, CDR2 FQNEAQ, per germline. V dropped 5 bases and J dropped 10 bases, with 21 bases sitting between them. CDR3 amino acids: CASSIRDQLTGEQFF. As DNA, the CDR3 is TGTGCCAGCAGCATCCGGGACCAGCTGACTGGGGAGCAGTTCTTC. The full variable domain, rest sourced from reference TRBV7-8 and TRBJ2-1, is GAGVSQSPRYKVAKRGQDVALRCDPISGHVSLFWYQQALGQGPEFLTYFQNEAQLDKSGLPSDRFFAERPEGSVSTLKIQRTQQEDSAVYLCASSIRDQLTGEQFFGPGTRLTVL.

The chain links TRBV5-1 to TRBJ2-7; weak D call: TRBD2 (6 bases). Trimming shortened V by 0 bases and J by 4 bases, and 14 bases separated the two germline ends. The germline V gene encodes CDR1 SGHRS and CDR2 YFSETQ. CDR3 length equals 15 residues. Here the CDR3 DNA reads TGCGCCAGCAGCTTGGTTGGTGGGGCGGGGTACGAGCAGTACTTC. Its translation is CASSLVGGAGYEQYF.